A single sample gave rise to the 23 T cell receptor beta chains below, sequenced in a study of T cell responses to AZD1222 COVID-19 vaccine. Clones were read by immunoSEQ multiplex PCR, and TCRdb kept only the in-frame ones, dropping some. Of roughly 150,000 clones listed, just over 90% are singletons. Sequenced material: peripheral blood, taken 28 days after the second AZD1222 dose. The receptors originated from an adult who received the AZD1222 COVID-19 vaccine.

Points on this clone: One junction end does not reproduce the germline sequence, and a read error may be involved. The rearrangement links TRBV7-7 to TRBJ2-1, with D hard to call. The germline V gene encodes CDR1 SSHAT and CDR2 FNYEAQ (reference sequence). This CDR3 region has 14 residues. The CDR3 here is CASSLGLSPNEQFF. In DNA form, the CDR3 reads TGTGCTAGCAGCTTAGGCCTTTCCCCCAATGAGCAGTTCTTC.

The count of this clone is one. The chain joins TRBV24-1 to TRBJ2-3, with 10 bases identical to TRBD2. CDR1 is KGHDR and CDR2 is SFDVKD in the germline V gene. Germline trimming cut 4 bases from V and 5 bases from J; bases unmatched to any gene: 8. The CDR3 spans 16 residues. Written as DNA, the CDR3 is TGTGCCACCAGTGACTTTCTAGCGGGAGTAGTAGATACGCAGTATTTT. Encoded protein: CATSDFLAGVVDTQYF.

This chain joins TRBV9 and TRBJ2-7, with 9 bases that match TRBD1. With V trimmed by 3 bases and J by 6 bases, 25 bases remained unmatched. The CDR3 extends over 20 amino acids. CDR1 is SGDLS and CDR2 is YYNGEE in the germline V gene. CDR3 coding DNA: TGTGCCAGCAGCGCCCTCGGAGGACAGGGGTTAAAGCAGAGTCGCTGCGAGCAGTACTTC. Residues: CASSALGGQGLKQSRCEQYF. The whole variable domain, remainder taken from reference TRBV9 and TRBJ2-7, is DSGVTQTPKHLITATGQRVTLRCSPRSGDLSVYWYQQSLDQGLQFLIQYYNGEERAKGNILERFSAQQFPDLHSELNLSSLELGDSALYFCASSALGGQGLKQSRCEQYFGPGTRLTVT.

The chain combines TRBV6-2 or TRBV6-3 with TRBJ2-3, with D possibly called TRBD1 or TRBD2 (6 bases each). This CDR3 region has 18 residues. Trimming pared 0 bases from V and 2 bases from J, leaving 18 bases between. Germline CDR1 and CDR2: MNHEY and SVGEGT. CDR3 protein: CASSYSDPRGPFTDTQYF. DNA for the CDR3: TGTGCCAGCAGTTACTCGGACCCCCGGGGGCCGTTCACAGATACGCAGTATTTT.

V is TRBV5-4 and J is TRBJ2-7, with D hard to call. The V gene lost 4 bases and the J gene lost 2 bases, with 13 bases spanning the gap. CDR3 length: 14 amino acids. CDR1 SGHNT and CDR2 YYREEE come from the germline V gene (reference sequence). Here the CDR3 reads CASSAAPTPYEQYF. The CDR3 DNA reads TGTGCCAGCAGCGCTGCCCCGACCCCCTACGAGCAGTACTTC. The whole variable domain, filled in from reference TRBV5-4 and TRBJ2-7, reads ETGVTQSPTHLIKTRGQQVTLRCSSQSGHNTVSWYQQALGQGPQFIFQYYREEENGRGNFPPRFSGLQFPNYSSELNVNALELDDSALYLCASSAAPTPYEQYFGPGTRLTVT.

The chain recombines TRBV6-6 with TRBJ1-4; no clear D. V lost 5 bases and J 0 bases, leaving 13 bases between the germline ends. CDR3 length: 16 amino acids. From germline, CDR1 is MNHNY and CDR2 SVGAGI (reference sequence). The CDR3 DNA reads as TGTGCCAGCAGTCCCGGACTCTTTGCAACTAATGAAAAACTGTTTTTT. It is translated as CASSPGLFATNEKLFF.

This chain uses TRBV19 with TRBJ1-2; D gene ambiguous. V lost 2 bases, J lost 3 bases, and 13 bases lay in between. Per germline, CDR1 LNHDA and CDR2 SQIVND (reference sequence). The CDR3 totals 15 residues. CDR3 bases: TGTGCCAGTAGTATAAGGCGGGGAGGAGACTATGGCTACACCTTC. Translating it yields CASSIRRGGDYGYTF.

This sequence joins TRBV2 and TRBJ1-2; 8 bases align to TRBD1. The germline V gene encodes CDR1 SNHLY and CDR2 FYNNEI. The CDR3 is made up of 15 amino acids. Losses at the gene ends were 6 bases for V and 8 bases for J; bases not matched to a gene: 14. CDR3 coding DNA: TGTGCCAGCAGCGACACACGACAGGGGATCAGGGGCTACACCTTC. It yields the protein CASSDTRQGIRGYTF. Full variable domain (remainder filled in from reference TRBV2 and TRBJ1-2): EPEVTQTPSHQVTQMGQEVILRCVPISNHLYFYWYRQILGQKVEFLVSFYNNEISEKSEIFDDQFSVERPDGSNFTLKIRSTKLEDSAMYFCASSDTRQGIRGYTFGSGTRLTVV.

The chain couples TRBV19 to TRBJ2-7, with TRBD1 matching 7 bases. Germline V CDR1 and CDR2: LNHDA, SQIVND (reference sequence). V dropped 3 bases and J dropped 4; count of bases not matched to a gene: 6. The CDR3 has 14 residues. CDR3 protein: CASSIGQGEYEQYF. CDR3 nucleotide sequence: TGTGCCAGTAGTATTGGTCAGGGGGAGTACGAGCAGTACTTC.

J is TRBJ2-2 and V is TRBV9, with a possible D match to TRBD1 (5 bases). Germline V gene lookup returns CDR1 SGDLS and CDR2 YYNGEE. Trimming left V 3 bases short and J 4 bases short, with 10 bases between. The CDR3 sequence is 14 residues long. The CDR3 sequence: CASSARGRTGELFF. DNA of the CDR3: TGTGCCAGCAGCGCTAGGGGCCGCACCGGGGAGCTGTTTTTT.

The DNA of the CDR3 is TGTGCCAGCAGCAAAGAGGGGACAGCCGTTGCGAACACCGGGGAGCTGTTTTTT. This encodes CASSKEGTAVANTGELFF. The chain links TRBV21-1 to TRBJ2-2; the table assigns TRBD1, which was not confirmed against the DNA. TRBV21-1 is a known pseudogene. The CDR3 covers 18 residues.

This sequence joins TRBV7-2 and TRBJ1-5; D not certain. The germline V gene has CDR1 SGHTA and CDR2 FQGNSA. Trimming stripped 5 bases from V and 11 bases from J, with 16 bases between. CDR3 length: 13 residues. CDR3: CASSLDRAQTQHF. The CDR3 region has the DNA TGTGCCAGCAGCCTAGACCGGGCCCAGACCCAGCATTTT.

The DNA of the CDR3 is TGTGCCAGCAGCTTAGGGGTCTCCTACGAGCAGTACTTC. Translating gives CASSLGVSYEQYF. This chain joins TRBV7-9 and TRBJ2-7; no clear D gene. Germline V gene data show CDR1 as SEHNR and CDR2 as FQNEAQ (reference sequence). The CDR3 runs 13 residues. V lost 1 base, J lost 0 bases, and 4 bases lay in between.

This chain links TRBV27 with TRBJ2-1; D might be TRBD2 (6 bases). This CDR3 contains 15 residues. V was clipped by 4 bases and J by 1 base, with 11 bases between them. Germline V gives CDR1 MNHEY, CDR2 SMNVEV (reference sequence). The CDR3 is CASSSLASSYNEQFF. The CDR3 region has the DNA TGTGCCAGCAGTTCCCTAGCGAGTTCCTACAATGAGCAGTTCTTC.

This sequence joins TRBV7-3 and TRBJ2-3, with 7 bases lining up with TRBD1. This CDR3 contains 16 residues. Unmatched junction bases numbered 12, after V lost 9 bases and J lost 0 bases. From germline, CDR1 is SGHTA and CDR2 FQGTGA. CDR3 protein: CARDHRGFTSTDTQYF. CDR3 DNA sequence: TGTGCCAGAGACCACAGGGGATTTACTAGCACAGATACGCAGTATTTT.

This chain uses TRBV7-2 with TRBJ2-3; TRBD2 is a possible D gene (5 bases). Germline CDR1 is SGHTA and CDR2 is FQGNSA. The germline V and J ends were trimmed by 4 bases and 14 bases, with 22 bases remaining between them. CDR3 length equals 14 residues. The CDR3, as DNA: TGTGCCAGCAGCTCGCAAACTACTAGGGTCGATTGGTATTTT. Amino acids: CASSSQTTRVDWYF.

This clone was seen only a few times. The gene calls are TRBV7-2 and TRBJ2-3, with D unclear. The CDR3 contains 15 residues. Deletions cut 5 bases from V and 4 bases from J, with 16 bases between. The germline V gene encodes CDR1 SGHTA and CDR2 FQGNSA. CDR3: CASSGTTSSSDTQYF. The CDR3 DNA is TGTGCCAGCAGCGGTACTACGAGCAGCTCAGATACGCAGTATTTT.

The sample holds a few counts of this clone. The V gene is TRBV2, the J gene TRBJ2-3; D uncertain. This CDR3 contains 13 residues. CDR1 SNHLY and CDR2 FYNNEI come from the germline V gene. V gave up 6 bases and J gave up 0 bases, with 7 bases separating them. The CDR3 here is CASRSSSTDTQYF. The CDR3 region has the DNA TGTGCCAGCAGGAGCTCAAGCACAGATACGCAGTATTTT. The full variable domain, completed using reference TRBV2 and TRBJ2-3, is EPEVTQTPSHQVTQMGQEVILRCVPISNHLYFYWYRQILGQKVEFLVSFYNNEISEKSEIFDDQFSVERPDGSNFTLKIRSTKLEDSAMYFCASRSSSTDTQYFGPGTRLTVL.

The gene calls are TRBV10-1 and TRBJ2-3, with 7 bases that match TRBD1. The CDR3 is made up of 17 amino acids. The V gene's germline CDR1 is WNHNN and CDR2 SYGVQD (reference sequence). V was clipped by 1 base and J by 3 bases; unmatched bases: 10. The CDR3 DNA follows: TGCGCCAGCAGTGAGTATGGGACAGTTCGTGGTACAGATACGCAGTATTTT. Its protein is CASSEYGTVRGTDTQYF.

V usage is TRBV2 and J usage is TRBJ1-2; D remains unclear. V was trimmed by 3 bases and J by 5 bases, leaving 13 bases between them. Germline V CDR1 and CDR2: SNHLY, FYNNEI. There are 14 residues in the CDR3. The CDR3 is CASSESEGLYGYTF. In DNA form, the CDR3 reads TGTGCCAGCAGTGAGTCGGAGGGATTATATGGCTACACCTTC.

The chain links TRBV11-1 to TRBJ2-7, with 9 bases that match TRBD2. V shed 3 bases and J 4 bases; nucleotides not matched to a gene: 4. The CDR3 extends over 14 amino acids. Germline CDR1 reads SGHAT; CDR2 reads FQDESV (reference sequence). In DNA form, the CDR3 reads TGTGCCAGCAGCTTCACGACTAGCGGTTACGAGCAGTACTTC. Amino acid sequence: CASSFTTSGYEQYF.

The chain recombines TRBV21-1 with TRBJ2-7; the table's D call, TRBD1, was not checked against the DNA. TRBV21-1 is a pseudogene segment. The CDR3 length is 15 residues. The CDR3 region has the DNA TGTGCCAGCAGCAAACGATCACCCGACAGCTACGAGCAGTACTTC. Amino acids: CASSKRSPDSYEQYF.

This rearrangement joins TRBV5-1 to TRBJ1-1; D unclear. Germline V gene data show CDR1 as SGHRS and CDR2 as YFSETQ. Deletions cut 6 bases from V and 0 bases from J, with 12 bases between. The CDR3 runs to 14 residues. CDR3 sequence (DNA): TGCGCCAGCAATCAAGGTTCCCTGAACACTGAAGCTTTCTTT. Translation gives CASNQGSLNTEAFF.